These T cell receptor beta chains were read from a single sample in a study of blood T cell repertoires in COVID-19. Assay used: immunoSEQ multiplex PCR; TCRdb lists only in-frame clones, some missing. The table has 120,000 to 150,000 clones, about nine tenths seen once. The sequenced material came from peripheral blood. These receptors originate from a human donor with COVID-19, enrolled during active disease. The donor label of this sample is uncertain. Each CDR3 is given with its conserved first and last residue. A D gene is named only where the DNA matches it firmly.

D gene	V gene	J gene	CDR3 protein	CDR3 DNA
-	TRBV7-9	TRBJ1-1	CASSLRGHQNTEAFF	TGTGCCAGCAGCTTACGAGGACACCAGAACACTGAAGCTTTCTTT
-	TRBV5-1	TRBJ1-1	CASSLVVGRTGTEAFF	TGCGCCAGCAGCTTGGTAGTTGGCCGTACGGGGACTGAAGCTTTCTTT
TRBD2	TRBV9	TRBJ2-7	CASSAGLAGYEQYF	TGTGCCAGCAGCGCGGGACTAGCAGGCTACGAGCAGTACTTC
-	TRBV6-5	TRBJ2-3	CASSRSGIDTQYF	TGTGCCAGCAGTCGCTCAGGGATAGATACGCAGTATTTT
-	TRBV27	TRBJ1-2	CASSPSVLAYGYTF	TGTGCCAGCAGTCCCTCCGTCCTAGCCTATGGCTACACCTTC
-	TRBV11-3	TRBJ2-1	CASSFSEGRNNEQFF	TGTGCCAGCAGCTTTTCGGAAGGGAGAAACAATGAGCAGTTCTTC
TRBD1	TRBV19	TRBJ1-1	CASSPGQGLMNTEAFF	TGTGCCAGTAGTCCGGGACAGGGTCTAATGAACACTGAAGCTTTCTTT
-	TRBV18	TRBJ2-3	CASSPSRDTDLDTQYF	TGTGCCAGCTCACCCTCCCGGGACACAGATTTAGATACGCAGTATTTT
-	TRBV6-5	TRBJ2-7	CASTGQSPYEQYF	TGTGCCAGCACAGGCCAGAGCCCCTACGAGCAGTACTTC
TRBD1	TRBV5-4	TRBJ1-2	CASSLGDRGDGYTF	TGTGCCAGCAGCTTGGGGGACAGGGGGGATGGCTACACCTTC
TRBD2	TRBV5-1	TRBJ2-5	CASSLLLAGEAETQYF	TGCGCCAGCAGCTTGCTACTAGCGGGAGAGGCGGAGACCCAGTACTTC
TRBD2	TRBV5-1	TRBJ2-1	CASSTGLVGEDEQFF	TGCGCCAGCAGCACGGGACTAGTGGGGGAGGATGAGCAGTTCTTC
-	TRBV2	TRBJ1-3	CASSLRDTIYF	TGTGCCAGCAGTCTCAGGGACACCATATATTTT
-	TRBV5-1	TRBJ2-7	CASSVVGGLGEQYF	TGCGCCAGCAGTGTCGTCGGCGGTTTGGGCGAGCAGTACTTC
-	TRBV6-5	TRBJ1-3	CASSPTPNSGNTIYF	TGTGCCAGCAGTCCAACACCGAACTCTGGAAACACCATATATTTT
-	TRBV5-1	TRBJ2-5	CASTLADQETQYF	TGCGCCAGCACCTTAGCGGACCAAGAGACCCAGTACTTC
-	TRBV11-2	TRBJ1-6	CASSFVSNSPLHF	TGTGCCAGCAGCTTTGTCAGTAATTCACCCCTCCACTTT
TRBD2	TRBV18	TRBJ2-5	CASSPSGVETQYF	TGTGCCAGCTCACCGAGCGGGGTAGAGACCCAGTACTTC
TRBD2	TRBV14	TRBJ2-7	CASSPTTWRGYEQYF	TGTGCCAGCAGCCCCACTACCTGGCGGGGGTACGAGCAGTACTTC
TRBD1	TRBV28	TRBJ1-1	CASSSPGTGGGNTEAFF	TGTGCCAGCAGTTCGCCCGGGACAGGAGGGGGGAACACTGAAGCTTTCTTT
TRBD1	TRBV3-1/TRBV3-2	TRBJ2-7	CASSQAGTGANEQYF	TGTGCCAGCAGCCAAGCGGGGACAGGGGCCAACGAGCAGTACTTC
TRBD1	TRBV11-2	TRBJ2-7	CASSIRTGGDEQYF	TGTGCCAGCAGCATCCGGACAGGGGGCGACGAGCAGTACTTC